This T cell receptor (beta chain) is from a study of blood T cells in healthy people across ages. Between the trimmed V and J ends, which lost 2 bases and 5 bases, there was a span of 13 bases. CDR3 length: 14 residues. Germline CDR1 reads MNHEY; CDR2 reads SVGAGI. A second PCR, run for roughly 7 to 11 cycles, used a sample-barcoded 5' primer plus a J-beta primer mix. TCRdb re-called the 5' RACE reads through MiXCR, storing one row per CDR3 protein. The sample lists 780,000 or so distinct CDR3 sequences, approximately 25% occurring once. These data also featured in a second study, about T cells of mothers and their children. This second study says: Three healthy Caucasian mothers gave samples, and so did their six children. Normalized overlap was always slightly, never significantly, higher in related than unrelated mother-child pairs.

Material: blood. This sequence joins TRBV6-5 and TRBJ2-7; tentative D call: TRBD1 (6 bases). This TCR derives from a boy aged 5-17 years in good health. This CDR3 is CASSYNRALDEQYF. Written as DNA, the CDR3 is TGTGCCAGCAGTTACAACAGGGCCCTGGACGAGCAGTACTTC.